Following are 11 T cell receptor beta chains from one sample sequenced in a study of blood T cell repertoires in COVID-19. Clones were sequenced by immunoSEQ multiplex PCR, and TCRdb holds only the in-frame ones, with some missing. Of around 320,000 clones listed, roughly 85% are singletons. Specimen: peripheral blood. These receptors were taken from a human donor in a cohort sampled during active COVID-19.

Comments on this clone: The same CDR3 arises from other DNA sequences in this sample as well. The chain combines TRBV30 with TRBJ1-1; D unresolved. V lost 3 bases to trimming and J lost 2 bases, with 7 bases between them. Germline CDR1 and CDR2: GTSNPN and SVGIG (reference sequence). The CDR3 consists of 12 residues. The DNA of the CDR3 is TGTGCCTGGAGGAGATCAAACACTGAAGCTTTCTTT. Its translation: CAWRRSNTEAFF.

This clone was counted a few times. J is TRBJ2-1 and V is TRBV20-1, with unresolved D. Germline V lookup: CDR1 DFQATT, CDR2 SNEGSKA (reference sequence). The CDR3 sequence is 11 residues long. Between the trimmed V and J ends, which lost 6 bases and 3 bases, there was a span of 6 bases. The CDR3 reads CSAQLYNEQFF. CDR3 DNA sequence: TGCAGTGCGCAACTCTACAATGAGCAGTTCTTC.

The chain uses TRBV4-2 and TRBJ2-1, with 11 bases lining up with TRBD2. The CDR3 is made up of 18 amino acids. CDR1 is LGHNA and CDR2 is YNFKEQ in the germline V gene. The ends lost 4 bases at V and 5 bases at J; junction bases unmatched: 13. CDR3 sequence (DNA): TGTGCCAGCAGCCCTCGCACTAGCGGGGGTTCAACCGACAATGAGCAGTTCTTC. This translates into CASSPRTSGGSTDNEQFF.

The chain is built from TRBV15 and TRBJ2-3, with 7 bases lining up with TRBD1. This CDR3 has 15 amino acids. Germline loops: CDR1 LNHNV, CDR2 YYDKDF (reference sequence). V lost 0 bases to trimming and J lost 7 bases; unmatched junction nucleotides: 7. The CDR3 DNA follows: TGTGCCACCAGCAGAGATGGCGACAGGGTATATACGCAGTATTTT. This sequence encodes CATSRDGDRVYTQYF.

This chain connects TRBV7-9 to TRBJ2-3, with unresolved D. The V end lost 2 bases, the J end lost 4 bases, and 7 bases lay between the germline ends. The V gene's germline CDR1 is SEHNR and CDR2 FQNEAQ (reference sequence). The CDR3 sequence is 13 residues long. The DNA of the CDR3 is TGTGCCAGCAGCTTAAAGCTGGCAGATACGCAGTATTTT. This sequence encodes CASSLKLADTQYF.

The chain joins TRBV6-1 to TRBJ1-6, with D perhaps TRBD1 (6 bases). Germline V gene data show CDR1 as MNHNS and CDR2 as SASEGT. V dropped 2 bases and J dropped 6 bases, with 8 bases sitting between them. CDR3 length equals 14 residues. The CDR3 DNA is TGTGCCAGCAGTGAATTACAGGGTAATTCACCCCTCCACTTT. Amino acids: CASSELQGNSPLHF.

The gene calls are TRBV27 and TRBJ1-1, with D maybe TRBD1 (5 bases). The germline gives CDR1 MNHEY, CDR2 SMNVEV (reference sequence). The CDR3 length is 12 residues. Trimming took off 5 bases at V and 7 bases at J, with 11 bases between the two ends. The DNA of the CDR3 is TGTGCCAGCAGTGCAGGGTTGGATGAAGCTTTCTTT. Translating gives CASSAGLDEAFF.

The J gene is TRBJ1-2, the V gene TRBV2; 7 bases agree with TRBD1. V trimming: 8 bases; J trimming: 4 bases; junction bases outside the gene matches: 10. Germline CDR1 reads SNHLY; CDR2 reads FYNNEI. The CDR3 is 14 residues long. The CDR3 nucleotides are TGTGCCAGCTCCGGGAAAGGACAGGTCTATGGCTACACCTTC. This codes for CASSGKGQVYGYTF.

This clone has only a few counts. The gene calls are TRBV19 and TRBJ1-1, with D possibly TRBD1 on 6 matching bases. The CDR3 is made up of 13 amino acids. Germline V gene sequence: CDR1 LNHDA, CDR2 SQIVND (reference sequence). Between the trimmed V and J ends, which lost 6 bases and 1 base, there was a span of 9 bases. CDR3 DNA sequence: TGTGCCAGTAGACTGGGACAGAACACTGAAGCTTTCTTT. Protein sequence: CASRLGQNTEAFF. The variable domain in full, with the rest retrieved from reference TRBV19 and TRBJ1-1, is DGGITQSPKYLFRKEGQNVTLSCEQNLNHDAMYWYRQDPGQGLRLIYYSQIVNDFQKGDIAEGYSVSREKKESFPLTVTSAQKNPTAFYLCASRLGQNTEAFFGQGTRLTVV.

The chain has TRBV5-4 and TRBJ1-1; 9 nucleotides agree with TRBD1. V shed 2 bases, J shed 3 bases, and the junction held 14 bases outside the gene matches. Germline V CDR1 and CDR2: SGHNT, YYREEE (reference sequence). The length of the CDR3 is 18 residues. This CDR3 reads CASSFRMGQGIVDTEAFF. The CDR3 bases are TGTGCCAGCAGCTTCCGGATGGGACAGGGAATTGTTGACACTGAAGCTTTCTTT.

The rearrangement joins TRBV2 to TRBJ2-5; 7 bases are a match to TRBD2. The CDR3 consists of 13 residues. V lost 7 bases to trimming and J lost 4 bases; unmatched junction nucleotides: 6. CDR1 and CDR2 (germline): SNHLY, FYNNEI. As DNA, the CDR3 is TGTGCCAGCAACTCAAGGGAGGGAGAGACCCAGTACTTC. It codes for CASNSREGETQYF.